Only a few counts were recorded for the clone carrying this T cell receptor (beta chain). The assay was immunoSEQ multiplex PCR, and TCRdb's table has in-frame clones only and misses some. The sample lists 200,000 to 250,000 clones, approximately 91% occurring once. These data belong to a study of blood T cell repertoires in COVID-19. V lost 1 base, J lost 1 base, and 10 bases lay in between. There are 15 residues in the CDR3. Germline values: CDR1 LGHNA, CDR2 YSLEER. This receptor was taken from a man in his 60s who had recovered from COVID-19. Sequencing used peripheral blood. The chain combines TRBV4-3 with TRBJ2-5; no clear D gene. The CDR3 bases are TGCGCCAGCAGCCAAGTTTTGGGCAGCCAAGAGACCCAGTACTTC. Encoded protein: CASSQVLGSQETQYF.